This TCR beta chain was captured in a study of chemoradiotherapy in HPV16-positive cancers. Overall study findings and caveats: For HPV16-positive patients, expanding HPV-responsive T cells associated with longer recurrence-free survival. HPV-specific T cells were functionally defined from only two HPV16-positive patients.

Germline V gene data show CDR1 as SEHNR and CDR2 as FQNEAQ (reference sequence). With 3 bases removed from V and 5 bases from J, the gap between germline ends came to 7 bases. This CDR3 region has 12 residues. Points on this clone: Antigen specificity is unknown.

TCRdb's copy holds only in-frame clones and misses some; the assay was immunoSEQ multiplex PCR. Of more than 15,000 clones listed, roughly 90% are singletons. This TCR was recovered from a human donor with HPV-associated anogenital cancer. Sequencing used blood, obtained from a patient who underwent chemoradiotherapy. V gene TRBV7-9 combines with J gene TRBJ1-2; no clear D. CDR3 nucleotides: TGTGCCAGCAGCTTGGTGGGGTATGGCTACACCTTC. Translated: CASSLVGYGYTF.